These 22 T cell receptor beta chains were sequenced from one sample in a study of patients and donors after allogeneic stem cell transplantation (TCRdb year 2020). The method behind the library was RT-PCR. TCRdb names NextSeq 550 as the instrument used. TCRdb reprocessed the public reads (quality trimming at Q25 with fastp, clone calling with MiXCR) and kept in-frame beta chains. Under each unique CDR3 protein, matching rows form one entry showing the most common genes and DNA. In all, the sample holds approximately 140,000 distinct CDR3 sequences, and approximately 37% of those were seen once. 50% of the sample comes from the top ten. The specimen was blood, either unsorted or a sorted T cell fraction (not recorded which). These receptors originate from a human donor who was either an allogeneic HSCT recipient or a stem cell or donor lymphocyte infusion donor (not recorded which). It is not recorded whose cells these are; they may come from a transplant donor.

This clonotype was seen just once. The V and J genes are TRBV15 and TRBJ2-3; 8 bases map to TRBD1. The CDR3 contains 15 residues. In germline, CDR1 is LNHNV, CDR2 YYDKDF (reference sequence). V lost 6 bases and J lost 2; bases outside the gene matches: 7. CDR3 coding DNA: TGTGCCACCAGTAAGACAGGGGCGTACACAGATACGCAGTATTTT. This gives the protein CATSKTGAYTDTQYF. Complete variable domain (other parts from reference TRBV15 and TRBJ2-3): DAMVIQNPRYQVTQFGKPVTLSCSQTLNHNVMYWYQQKSSQAPKLLFHYYDKDFNNEADTPDNFQSRRPNTSFCFLDIRSPGLGDTAMYLCATSKTGAYTDTQYFGPGTRLTVL.

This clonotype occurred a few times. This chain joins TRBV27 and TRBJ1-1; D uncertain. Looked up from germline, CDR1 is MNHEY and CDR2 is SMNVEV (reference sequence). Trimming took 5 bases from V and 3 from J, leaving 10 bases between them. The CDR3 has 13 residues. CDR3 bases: TGTGCCAGCAGTAGGCCAGCGGACACTGAAGCTTTCTTT. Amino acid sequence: CASSRPADTEAFF.

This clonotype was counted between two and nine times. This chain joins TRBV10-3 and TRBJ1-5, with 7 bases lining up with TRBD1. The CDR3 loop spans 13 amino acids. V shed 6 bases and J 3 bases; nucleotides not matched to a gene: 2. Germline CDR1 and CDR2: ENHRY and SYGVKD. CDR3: CAIRGQLNQPQHF. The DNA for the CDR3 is TGTGCCATCAGGGGACAGCTCAATCAGCCCCAGCATTTT.

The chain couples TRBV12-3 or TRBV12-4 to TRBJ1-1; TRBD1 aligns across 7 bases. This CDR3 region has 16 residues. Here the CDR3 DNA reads TGTGCTATACGCTGGCCAGGCCCACAGGGGAGCACTGAAGCTTTCTTT. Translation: CAIRWPGPQGSTEAFF.

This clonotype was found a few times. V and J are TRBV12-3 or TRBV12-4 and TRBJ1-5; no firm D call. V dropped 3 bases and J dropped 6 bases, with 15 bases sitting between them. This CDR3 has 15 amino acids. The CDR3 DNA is TGTGCCAGCAGTTTTACCCTGGGAGTCGTTCAGCCCCAGCATTTT. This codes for CASSFTLGVVQPQHF.

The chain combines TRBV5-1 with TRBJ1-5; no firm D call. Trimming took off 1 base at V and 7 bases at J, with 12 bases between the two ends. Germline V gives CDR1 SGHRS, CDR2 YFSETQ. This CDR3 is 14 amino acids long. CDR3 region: CASSLSPGVQPQHF. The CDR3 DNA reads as TGCGCCAGCAGCTTGAGTCCTGGGGTCCAGCCCCAGCATTTT. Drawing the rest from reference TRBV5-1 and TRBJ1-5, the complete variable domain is KAGVTQTPRYLIKTRGQQVTLSCSPISGHRSVSWYQQTPGQGLQFLFEYFSETQRNKGNFPGRFSGRQFSNSRSEMNVSTLELGDSALYLCASSLSPGVQPQHFGDGTRLSIL.

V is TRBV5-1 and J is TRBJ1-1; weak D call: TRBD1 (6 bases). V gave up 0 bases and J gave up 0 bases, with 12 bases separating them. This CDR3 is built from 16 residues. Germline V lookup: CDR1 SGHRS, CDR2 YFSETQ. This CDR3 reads CASSLVGGRMNTEAFF. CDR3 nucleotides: TGCGCCAGCAGCTTGGTTGGGGGGCGCATGAACACTGAAGCTTTCTTT.

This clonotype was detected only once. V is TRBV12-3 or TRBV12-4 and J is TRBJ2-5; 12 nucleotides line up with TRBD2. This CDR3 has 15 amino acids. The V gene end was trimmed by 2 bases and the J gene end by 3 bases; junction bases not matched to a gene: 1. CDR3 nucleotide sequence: TGTGCCAGCAGTTTACGGACTAGCGGGGAAGAGACCCAGTACTTC. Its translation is CASSLRTSGEETQYF.

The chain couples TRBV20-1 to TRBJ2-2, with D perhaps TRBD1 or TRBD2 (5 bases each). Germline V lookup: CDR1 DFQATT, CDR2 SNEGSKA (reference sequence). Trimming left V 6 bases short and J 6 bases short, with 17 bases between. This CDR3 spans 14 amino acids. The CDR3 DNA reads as TGCAGTGCCTACCGGGACCCCTCGGCCGGGGAGCTGTTTTTT. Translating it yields CSAYRDPSAGELFF.

The CDR3: CASSGQEDTDTQYF. The DNA for the CDR3 is TGTGCCAGCAGTGGGCAGGAAGACACAGATACGCAGTATTTT. The chain joins TRBV28 to TRBJ2-3; D call uncertain. Trimming stripped 5 bases from V and 2 bases from J, with 11 bases between. The germline CDR1 and CDR2 sequences are MDHEN and SYDVKM. The CDR3 covers 14 residues.

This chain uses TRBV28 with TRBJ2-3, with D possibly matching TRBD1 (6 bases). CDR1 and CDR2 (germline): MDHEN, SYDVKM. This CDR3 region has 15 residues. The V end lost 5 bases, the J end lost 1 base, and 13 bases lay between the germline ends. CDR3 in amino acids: CASSRDKIGTDTQYF. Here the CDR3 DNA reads TGTGCCAGCAGTCGGGACAAGATCGGCACAGATACGCAGTATTTT.

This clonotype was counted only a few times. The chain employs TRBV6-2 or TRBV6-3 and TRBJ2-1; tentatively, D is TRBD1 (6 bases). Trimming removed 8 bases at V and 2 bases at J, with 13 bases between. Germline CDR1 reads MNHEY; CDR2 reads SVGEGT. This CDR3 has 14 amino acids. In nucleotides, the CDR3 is TGTGCCAGCGTTTCGGGACACCCCTACAATGAGCAGTTCTTC. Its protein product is CASVSGHPYNEQFF.

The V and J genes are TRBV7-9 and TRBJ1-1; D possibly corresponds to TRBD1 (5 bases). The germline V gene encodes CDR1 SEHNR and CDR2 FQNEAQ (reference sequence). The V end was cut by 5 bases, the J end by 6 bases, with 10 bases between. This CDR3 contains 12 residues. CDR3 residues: CASSADSPEAFF. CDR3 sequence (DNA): TGTGCCAGCAGCGCAGACAGTCCTGAAGCTTTCTTT.

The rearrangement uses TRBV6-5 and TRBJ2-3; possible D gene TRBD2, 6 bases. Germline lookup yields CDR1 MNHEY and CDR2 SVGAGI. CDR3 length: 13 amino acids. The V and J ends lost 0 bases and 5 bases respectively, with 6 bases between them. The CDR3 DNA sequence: TGTGCCAGCAGTTACTCGGGGGGAGATACGCAGTATTTT. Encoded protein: CASSYSGGDTQYF.

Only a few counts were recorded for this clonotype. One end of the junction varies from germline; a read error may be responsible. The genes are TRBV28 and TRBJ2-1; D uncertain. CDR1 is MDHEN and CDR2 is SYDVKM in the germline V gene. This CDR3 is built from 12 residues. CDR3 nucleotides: TGTGCCAGCAGTCCTGGGTCTGGTCCCCCTCGCTTC. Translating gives CASSPGSGPPRF.

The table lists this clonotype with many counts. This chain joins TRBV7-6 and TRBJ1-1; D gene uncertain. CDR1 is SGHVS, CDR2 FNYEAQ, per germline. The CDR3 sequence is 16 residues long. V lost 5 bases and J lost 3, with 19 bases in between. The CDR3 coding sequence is TGTGCCAGCAGCCGAGATATTCGGGGAGGCGACACTGAAGCTTTCTTT. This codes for CASSRDIRGGDTEAFF.

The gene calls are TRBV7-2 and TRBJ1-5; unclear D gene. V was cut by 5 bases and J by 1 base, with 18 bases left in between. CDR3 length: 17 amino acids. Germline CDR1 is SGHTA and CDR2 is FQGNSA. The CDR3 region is CASSILVEGLSNQPQHF. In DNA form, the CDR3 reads TGTGCCAGCAGCATCCTGGTCGAGGGTTTGAGCAATCAGCCCCAGCATTTT. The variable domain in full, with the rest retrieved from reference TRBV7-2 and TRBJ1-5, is GAGVSQSPSNKVTEKGKDVELRCDPISGHTALYWYRQSLGQGLEFLIYFQGNSAPDKSGLPSDRFSAERTGGSVSTLTIQRTQQEDSAVYLCASSILVEGLSNQPQHFGDGTRLSIL.

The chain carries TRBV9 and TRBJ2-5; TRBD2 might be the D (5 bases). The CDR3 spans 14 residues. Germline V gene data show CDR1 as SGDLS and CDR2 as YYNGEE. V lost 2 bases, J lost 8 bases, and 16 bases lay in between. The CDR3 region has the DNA TGTGCCAGCAGCGTGGGTACCATCCCGGGAACCCAGTACTTC. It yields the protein CASSVGTIPGTQYF.

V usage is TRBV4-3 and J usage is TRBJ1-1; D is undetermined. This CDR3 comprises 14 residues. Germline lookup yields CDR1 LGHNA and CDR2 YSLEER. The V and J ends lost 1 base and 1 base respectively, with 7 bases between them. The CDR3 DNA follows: TGCGCCAGCAGCCAAGGGTACACGAACACTGAAGCTTTCTTT. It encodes CASSQGYTNTEAFF.

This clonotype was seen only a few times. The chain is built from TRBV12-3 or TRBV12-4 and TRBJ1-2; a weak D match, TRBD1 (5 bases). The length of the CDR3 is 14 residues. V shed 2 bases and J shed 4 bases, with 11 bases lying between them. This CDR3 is CASSLPGLRYGYTF. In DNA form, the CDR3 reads TGTGCCAGCAGTTTACCGGGACTCCGCTATGGCTACACCTTC.

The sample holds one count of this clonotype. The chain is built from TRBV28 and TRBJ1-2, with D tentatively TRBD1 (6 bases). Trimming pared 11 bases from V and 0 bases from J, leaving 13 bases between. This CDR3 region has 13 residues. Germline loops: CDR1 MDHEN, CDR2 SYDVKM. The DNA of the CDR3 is TGTGCCGGGGGGGCAGGAACTAACTATGGCTACACCTTC. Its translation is CAGGAGTNYGYTF.

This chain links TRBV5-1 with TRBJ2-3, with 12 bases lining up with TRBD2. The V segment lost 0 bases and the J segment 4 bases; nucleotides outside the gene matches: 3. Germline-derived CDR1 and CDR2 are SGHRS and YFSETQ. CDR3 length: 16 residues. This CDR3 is CASSLDASGGADTQYF. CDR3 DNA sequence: TGCGCCAGCAGCTTGGATGCTAGCGGGGGGGCAGATACGCAGTATTTT.